This T cell receptor (beta chain) was recovered during a study of neurological immune-mediated disorders. This clonotype was seen repeatedly, ten times or more. No antigen is known for it. Germline V lookup: CDR1 SGHAT, CDR2 FQNNGV. The CDR3 is 15 amino acids. V was clipped by 7 bases and J by 4 bases; unmatched bases: 11. Study-level findings and limits: Neither clinical nor MRI features showed any association with the multiple sclerosis repertoire cluster, and the authors stated that larger cohorts are needed. Whereas HTLV-1-associated myelopathy showed the most TCR clonal expansion, multiple sclerosis showed the least, with levels below those of healthy controls. The study found no CDR3 amino acid sequences shared by expanded clones across subjects, suggesting private repertoires in all groups.

Every sequencing run generated over 180 million TCR-beta sequences from 15-18 subjects. MiXCR, run by TCRdb on the 5' RACE reads, gives a single entry per CDR3 protein. The data contain over 60,000 distinct CDR3 sequences, 4% to 6% of them singletons. The genes are TRBV11-2 and TRBJ2-3; 7 nucleotides line up with TRBD2. Input material: PBMCs. The sequence was collected from a woman in her thirties with multiple sclerosis. The CDR3 sequence: CASNRPGAGADTQYF. The DNA of the CDR3 is TGTGCCAGCAATCGTCCGGGTGCGGGGGCAGATACGCAGTATTTT.